This passage covers 21 T cell receptor beta chains from one sample sequenced in a study of T cells expressing NK-cell markers. TCRdb re-analyzed the 5' RACE reads; it lists each CDR3 protein once, without DNA. The repertoire table contains about 550,000 distinct CDR3 sequences. Sequencing was performed on blood T cells: a sorted CD56 or NKG2C T cell subset, CD4+ or CD8+ T cells, or bulk PBMC T cells (not recorded which). The receptors originated from a man aged 18 to 30 in good health.

J is TRBJ2-3 and V is TRBV14; TCRdb's assignment of TRBD1 cannot be checked, as there is no DNA. CDR1 and CDR2 (germline): SGHDN, FVKESK. The CDR3 consists of 15 residues. The CDR3 reads CASSQAPGRRDTQYF.

J is TRBJ1-3 and V is TRBV12-3 or TRBV12-4; TCRdb's D gene call, TRBD1, goes unchecked for lack of DNA. The CDR3 totals 18 residues. CDR3 sequence reads: CASSLARRLAQSGNTIYF.

The chain uses TRBV29-1 and TRBJ2-3. This CDR3 has 16 residues. Per the germline V gene, CDR1 is SQVTM and CDR2 is ANQGSEA. CDR3 sequence: CSVGYHFQSSTDTQYF.

The CDR3 protein is CASSPPFGLGGNEQFF. The chain links TRBV12-3 or TRBV12-4 to TRBJ2-1; TCRdb's D call, TRBD1, is unchecked because there is no DNA. The CDR3 is made up of 16 amino acids.

This CDR3 is CAISPGTGVGAKNIQYF. The chain joins TRBV10-3 to TRBJ2-4; TCRdb picks TRBD1, but there is no DNA to check that call. Germline CDR1 ENHRY, CDR2 SYGVKD. The CDR3 has 17 amino acids.

The chain links TRBV6-2 or TRBV6-3 to TRBJ2-2; TCRdb returns TRBD2, unconfirmable since there is no DNA. The CDR3 runs to 13 residues. CDR1 is MNHEY, CDR2 SVGEGT, per germline. The CDR3 loop reads CASSRGGSGELFF.

The chain uses TRBV14 and TRBJ2-1; there is no DNA to check the TCRdb D call of TRBD2. The CDR3 extends over 15 amino acids. CDR1 and CDR2 (germline): SGHDN, FVKESK. The CDR3 sequence: CASSPWASGYNEQFF.

The gene calls are TRBV5-1 and TRBJ2-5; absent DNA, TCRdb's TRBD1 call cannot be checked. The CDR3 is 15 residues long. The germline CDR1 and CDR2 sequences are SGHRS and YFSETQ. CDR3 residues: CASSKDTKFQETQYF.

The chain carries TRBV7-2 and TRBJ1-6. CDR3 size: 12 residues. CDR1 and CDR2 (germline): SGHTA, FQGNSA. Here the CDR3 reads CASSRSKRPLHF.

This chain uses TRBV20-1 with TRBJ2-4; TCRdb's D call, TRBD1, is unchecked because there is no DNA. Germline loops: CDR1 DFQATT, CDR2 SNEGSKA (reference sequence). The CDR3 length is 13 residues. CDR3 residues: CSAPGQAKNIQYF.

The chain has TRBV6-5 and TRBJ1-3. Germline V gene sequence: CDR1 MNHEY, CDR2 SVGAGI. The CDR3 runs 15 residues. CDR3 amino acids: CASSYSIATGNTIYF.

The chain uses TRBV11-2 and TRBJ2-2; TCRdb outputs TRBD1, but without DNA this stays unchecked. Germline assignment: CDR1 SGHAT and CDR2 FQNNGV. The CDR3 runs 16 residues. The CDR3 spells CASSLLHRVATGELFF.

This chain joins TRBV20-1 and TRBJ2-2; TCRdb indicates TRBD1, and absent DNA this call remains unverified. This CDR3 comprises 14 residues. The germline V gene encodes CDR1 DFQATT and CDR2 SNEGSKA (reference sequence). Here the CDR3 reads CSARGGVGTGELFF.

The chain is built from TRBV20-1 and TRBJ2-1; TCRdb's D gene call, TRBD2, goes unchecked for lack of DNA. This CDR3 is 13 amino acids long. The germline V gene encodes CDR1 DFQATT and CDR2 SNEGSKA (reference sequence). The CDR3 sequence is CSAREAASDNWFF.

V usage is TRBV14 and J usage is TRBJ2-1; the D gene TCRdb calls, TRBD2, cannot be checked with no DNA. The CDR3 loop spans 17 amino acids. Germline V gene data show CDR1 as SGHDN and CDR2 as FVKESK. The CDR3 here is CASSRGGLRELTHEQFF.

The V and J genes are TRBV5-1 and TRBJ2-3; the TCRdb call, TRBD2, lacks DNA for checking. Germline V gene sequence: CDR1 SGHRS, CDR2 YFSETQ. This CDR3 has 14 residues. This CDR3 reads CASSFPGVIDTQYF. Filled out from reference TRBV5-1 and TRBJ2-3, the complete variable domain reads KAGVTQTPRYLIKTRGQQVTLSCSPISGHRSVSWYQQTPGQGLQFLFEYFSETQRNKGNFPGRFSGRQFSNSRSEMNVSTLELGDSALYLCASSFPGVIDTQYFGPGTRLTVL.

The chain combines TRBV6-5 with TRBJ2-1; the D call from TCRdb, TRBD1, cannot be confirmed without DNA. Germline V lookup: CDR1 MNHEY, CDR2 SVGAGI. CDR3 length: 16 amino acids. The CDR3 here is CATKMSLVRDYNEQFF.

This chain links TRBV3-1 with TRBJ1-1; TCRdb selects TRBD1, and the lack of DNA leaves this call unchecked. Germline-derived CDR1 and CDR2 are LGHDT and YNNKEL (reference sequence). The CDR3 is 15 amino acids. The CDR3 reads CASSQGTGGYTEAFF.

The rearrangement joins TRBV5-1 to TRBJ2-1; TCRdb names TRBD2, which stays unverified in the absence of DNA. CDR3 length: 17 residues. Germline values: CDR1 SGHRS, CDR2 YFSETQ. The CDR3 loop is CASSPPPLAGFTSEQFF. The full variable domain, with the rest looked up from reference TRBV5-1 and TRBJ2-1, is KAGVTQTPRYLIKTRGQQVTLSCSPISGHRSVSWYQQTPGQGLQFLFEYFSETQRNKGNFPGRFSGRQFSNSRSEMNVSTLELGDSALYLCASSPPPLAGFTSEQFFGPGTRLTVL.

The CDR3 loop reads CASSIRDSREKLFF. The V call is TRBV5-6, the J call TRBJ1-4; the D gene TCRdb calls, TRBD1, cannot be checked with no DNA. The CDR3 is 14 amino acids. Germline V gene lookup returns CDR1 SGHDT and CDR2 YYEEEE. The whole variable domain, remainder taken from reference TRBV5-6 and TRBJ1-4, is DAGVTQSPTHLIKTRGQQVTLRCSPKSGHDTVSWYQQALGQGPQFIFQYYEEEERQRGNFPDRFSGHQFPNYSSELNVNALLLGDSALYLCASSIRDSREKLFFGSGTQLSVL.

The rearrangement joins TRBV11-2 to TRBJ2-1; TCRdb lists TRBD2, though no DNA is available to test this call. Germline CDR1 and CDR2: SGHAT and FQNNGV. This CDR3 has 16 amino acids. CDR3 loop: CASSLWLAGRDNEQFF.